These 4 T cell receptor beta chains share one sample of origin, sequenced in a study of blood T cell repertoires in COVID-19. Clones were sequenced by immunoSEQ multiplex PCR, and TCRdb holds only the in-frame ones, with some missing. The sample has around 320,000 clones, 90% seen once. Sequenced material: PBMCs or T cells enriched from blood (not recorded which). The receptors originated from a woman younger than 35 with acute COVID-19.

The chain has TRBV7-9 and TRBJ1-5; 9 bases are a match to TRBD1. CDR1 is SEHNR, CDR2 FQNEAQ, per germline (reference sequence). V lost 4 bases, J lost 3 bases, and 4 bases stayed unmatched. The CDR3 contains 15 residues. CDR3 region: CASSSGTGNNQPQHF. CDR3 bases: TGTGCCAGCAGCTCCGGGACAGGGAACAATCAGCCCCAGCATTTT.

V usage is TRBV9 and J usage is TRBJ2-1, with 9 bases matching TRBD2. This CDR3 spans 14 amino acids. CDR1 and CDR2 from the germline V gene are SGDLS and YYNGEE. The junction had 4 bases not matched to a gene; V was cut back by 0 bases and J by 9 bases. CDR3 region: CASSVASGTGEQFF. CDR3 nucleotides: TGTGCCAGCAGCGTAGCTAGCGGGACGGGTGAGCAGTTCTTC.

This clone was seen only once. The CDR3 is CASRPTGLAGTDTQYF. In DNA, the CDR3 is TGTGCCAGCAGACCGACTGGACTAGCGGGAACAGATACGCAGTATTTT. V gene TRBV7-9 combines with J gene TRBJ2-3, with TRBD2 identical over 12 bases. J gave up 3 bases and V 6 bases, and 7 bases lay outside the gene matches. The CDR3 consists of 16 residues. Germline V lookup: CDR1 SEHNR, CDR2 FQNEAQ (reference sequence).

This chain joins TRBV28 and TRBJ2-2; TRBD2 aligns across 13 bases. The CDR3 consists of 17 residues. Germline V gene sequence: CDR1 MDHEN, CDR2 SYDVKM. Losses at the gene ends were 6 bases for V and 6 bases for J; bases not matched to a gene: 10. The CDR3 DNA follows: TGTGCCAGCAGATCTCCTACCGGGACTAGCGGGGCCGGGGAGCTGTTTTTT. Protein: CASRSPTGTSGAGELFF. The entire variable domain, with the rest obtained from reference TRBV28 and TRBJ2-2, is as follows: DVKVTQSSRYLVKRTGEKVFLECVQDMDHENMFWYRQDPGLGLRLIYFSYDVKMKEKGDIPEGYSVSREKKERFSLILESASTNQTSMYLCASRSPTGTSGAGELFFGEGSRLTVL.